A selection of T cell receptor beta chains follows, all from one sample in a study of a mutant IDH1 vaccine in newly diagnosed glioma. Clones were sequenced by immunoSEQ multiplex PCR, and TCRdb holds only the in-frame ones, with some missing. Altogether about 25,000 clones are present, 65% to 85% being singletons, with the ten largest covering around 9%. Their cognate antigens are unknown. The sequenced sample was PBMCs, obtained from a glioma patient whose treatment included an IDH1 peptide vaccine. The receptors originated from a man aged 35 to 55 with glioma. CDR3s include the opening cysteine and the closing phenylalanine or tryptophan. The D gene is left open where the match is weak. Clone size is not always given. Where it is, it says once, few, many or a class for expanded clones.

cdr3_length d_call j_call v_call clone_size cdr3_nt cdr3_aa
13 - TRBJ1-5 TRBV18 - TGTGCCAGCTCACCATCTCCCCCGGAGCCCCAGCATTTT CASSPSPPEPQHF
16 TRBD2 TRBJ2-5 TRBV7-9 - TGTGCCAGCAAAGCTCGGCTAGCGGGAAGGTCAGAGACCCAGTACTTC CASKARLAGRSETQYF
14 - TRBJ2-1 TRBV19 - TGTGCCAGTAGAGGACAAACTTCCTACAATGAGCAGTTCTTC CASRGQTSYNEQFF
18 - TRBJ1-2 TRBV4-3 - TGCGCCAGCAGCCAAGATAATTTTGCGACAGACGCTAACTATGGCTACACCTTC CASSQDNFATDANYGYTF
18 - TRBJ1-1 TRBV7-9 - TGTGCCAGCAGCGGCTCATCGAGGGGGAGAGGATTGAACACTGAAGCTTTCTTT CASSGSSRGRGLNTEAFF
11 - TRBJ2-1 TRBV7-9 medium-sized TGTGCCAGCAGCATGGCGAATGAGCAGTTCTTC CASSMANEQFF
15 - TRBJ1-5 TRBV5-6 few TGTGCCAGCAGCTTAAAGGGCGGGAGCAATCAGCCCCAGCATTTT CASSLKGGSNQPQHF
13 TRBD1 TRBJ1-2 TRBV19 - TGTGCCAGTAGCACACAGGGGAACTATGGCTACACCTTC CASSTQGNYGYTF
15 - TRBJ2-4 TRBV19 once TGTGCCAGTAGTATAGAGAACCGCCCGAGGGACATTCAGTACTTC CASSIENRPRDIQYF
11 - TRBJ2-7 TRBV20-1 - TGCAGTGCGCTCAGTGGTTACGAGCAGTACTTC CSALSGYEQYF
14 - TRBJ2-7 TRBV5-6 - TGTGCCAGCAGCCCCGGAGAGGCCCCCTACGAGCAGTACTTC CASSPGEAPYEQYF